The clone carrying this TCR beta chain was seen many times. Its specificity is unknown. This sample stems from a study of T cells in Graves' hyperthyroidism and ophthalmopathy. Study as a whole: Sampling of peripheral blood happened at initial diagnosis, prior to any treatment.

If no ophthalmopathy progression occurred within 18 months, Graves' hyperthyroidism was stable. The PBMCs studied were ones that came from roughly 11 ml fresh peripheral blood. V dropped 2 bases and J dropped 5 bases, with 15 bases sitting between them. The CDR3 has 14 residues. CDR1 and CDR2 (germline): DFQATT, SNEGSKA (reference sequence). Overall study results and limits: With a median lead of approximately 6 months before onset, the model predicted ophthalmopathy.

Template material for amplifying TCR beta CDR3 regions consisted of RNA transcripts. HTBI primers were used for first-round RT-PCR of the TCR CDR3. TCRdb reanalysed the multiplex PCR reads using MiXCR and keeps one entry per CDR3 protein. Here the sample spans more than 650,000 distinct CDR3 sequences, about 15% being singletons. Sequencing was performed on blood. The chain recombines TRBV20-1 with TRBJ2-5; D ambiguous. This receptor was identified in a woman in her late teens or twenties with Graves' hyperthyroidism. CDR3 sequence (DNA): TGCAGTGCTAGAATCCCTCCCACCGGGGAGACCCAGTACTTC. This gives the protein CSARIPPTGETQYF.